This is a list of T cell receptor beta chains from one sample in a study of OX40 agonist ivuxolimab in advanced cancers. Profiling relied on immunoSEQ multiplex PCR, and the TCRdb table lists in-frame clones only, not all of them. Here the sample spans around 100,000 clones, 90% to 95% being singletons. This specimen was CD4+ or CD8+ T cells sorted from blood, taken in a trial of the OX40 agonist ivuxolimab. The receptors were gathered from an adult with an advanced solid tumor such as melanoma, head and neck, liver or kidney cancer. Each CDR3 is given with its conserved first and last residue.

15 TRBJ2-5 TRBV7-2 CASSSGTGGVKTQYF
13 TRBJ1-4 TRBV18 CASSPPGGEKLFF
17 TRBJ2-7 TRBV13 CASSLPGLAGSLGEQYF
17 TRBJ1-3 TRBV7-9 CASSSLRRQDSGNTIYF
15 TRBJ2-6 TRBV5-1 CASSYTGSGANVLTF
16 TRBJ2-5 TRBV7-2 CASSLAFGGRVETQYF
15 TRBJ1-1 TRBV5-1 CASSLGAPGSTEAFF
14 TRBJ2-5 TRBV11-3 CASSPGTGGETQYF
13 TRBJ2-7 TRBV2 CASSLRGVDEQYF
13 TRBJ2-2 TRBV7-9 CASSLRETGELFF
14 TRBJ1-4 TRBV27 CASSRWTEKEKLFF
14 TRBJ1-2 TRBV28 CASSLQQGNYGYTF
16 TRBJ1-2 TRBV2 CASSEAGGGPWRGYTF
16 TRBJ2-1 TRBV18 CASSPPGRNSYNEQFF
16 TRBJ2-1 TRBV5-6 CASSLVPSGTGHEQFF
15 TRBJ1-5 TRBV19 CASSRGGGSNQPQHF
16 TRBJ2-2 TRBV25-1 CASSRGRGTNTGELFF
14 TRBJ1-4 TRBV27 CASSSPSSNEKLFF
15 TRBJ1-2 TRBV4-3 CASSQAAGTGHGYTF
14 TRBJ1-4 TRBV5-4 CASSTSGPNEKLFF
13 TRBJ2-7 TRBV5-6 CASSPKGSYEQYF
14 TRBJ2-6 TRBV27 CASSHWTGANVLTF
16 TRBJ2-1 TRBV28 CASSLGAASGYNEQFF
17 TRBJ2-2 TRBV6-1 CASREEGGTANTGELFF
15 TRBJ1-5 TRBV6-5 CASRDNRESHQPQHF
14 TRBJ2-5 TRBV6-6 CASSYREGGETQYF
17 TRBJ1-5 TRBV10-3 CAISDGVGAARNQPQHF
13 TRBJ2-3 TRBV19 CASSMAAGDTQYF
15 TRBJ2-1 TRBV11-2 CASSLDGLTYNEQFF
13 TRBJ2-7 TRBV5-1 CASSSRTTYEQYF
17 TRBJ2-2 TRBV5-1 CASSLGLTSGRSGELFF
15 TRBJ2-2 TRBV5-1 CASSLGGLSTGELFF
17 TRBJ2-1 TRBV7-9 CASSARMGLAAYNEQFF
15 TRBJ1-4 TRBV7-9 CASSPNGGTNEKLFF
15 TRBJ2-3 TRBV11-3 CASSRTSGITDTQYF
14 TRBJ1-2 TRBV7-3 CASSWDRGRGGYTF
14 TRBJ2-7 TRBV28 CASSSGGLTYEQYF
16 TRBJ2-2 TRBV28 CASSFSGGVGTGELFF
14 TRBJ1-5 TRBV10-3 CAIRGQGGNQPQHF
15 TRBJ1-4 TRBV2 CASIPGTGVGEKLFF
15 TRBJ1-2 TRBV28 CASSFLSRTGDGYTF
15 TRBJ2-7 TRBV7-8 CASRARREGSYEQYF
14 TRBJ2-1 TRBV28 CASSFYTSSNEQFF
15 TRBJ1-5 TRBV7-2 CASSPTGGLNQPQHF
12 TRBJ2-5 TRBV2 CASVPGSETQYF
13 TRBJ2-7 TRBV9 CASSAYTGYEQYF
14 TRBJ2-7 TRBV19 CASSIAGLEGEQYF
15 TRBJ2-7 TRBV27 CASTSGRAEVREQYF
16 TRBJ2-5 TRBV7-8 CASSLTGTGTQETQYF
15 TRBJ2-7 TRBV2 CASTRTGGSTYEQYF
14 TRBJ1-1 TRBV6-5 CASSYSQGSTEAFF
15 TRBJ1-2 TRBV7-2 CASSPGASSPYGYTF
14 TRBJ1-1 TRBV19 CASSAGTGGTEAFF
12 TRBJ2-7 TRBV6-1 CASSGRVFEQYF
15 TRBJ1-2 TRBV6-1 CASSEAMGGSQGYTF
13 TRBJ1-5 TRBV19 CASRGQGRQPQHF